The 26 T cell receptor beta chains below come from one sample, sequenced in a study of T cells after yellow fever vaccination. Each CDR3 protein gets one entry after TCRdb re-called the 5' RACE reads with MiXCR. The data contain approximately 150,000 distinct CDR3 sequences, 6.5% to 8.5% of them singletons. Sequenced here: CD4+ T cells sorted from PBMCs, sampled 5 days after the yellow fever booster vaccination. All receptors come from a man aged 25 to 40 who received the YFV17D yellow fever vaccine.

The chain recombines TRBV4-3 with TRBJ2-7; weak D call: TRBD2 (6 bases). The germline V gene has CDR1 LGHNA and CDR2 YSLEER. Trimming shortened V by 0 bases and J by 0 bases, and 9 bases separated the two germline ends. The CDR3 contains 15 residues. The CDR3 sequence: CASSQDGSFSYEQYF. CDR3 in DNA: TGCGCCAGCAGCCAAGACGGGAGCTTCTCCTACGAGCAGTACTTC.

This clonotype was observed at least ten times. The chain joins TRBV20-1 to TRBJ2-4, with D possibly TRBD1 on 5 matching bases. The CDR3 covers 13 residues. Germline V gene data show CDR1 as DFQATT and CDR2 as SNEGSKA (reference sequence). V lost 5 bases and J lost 3, with 11 bases in between. The CDR3: CSALTGGKNIQYF. The CDR3 bases are TGCAGTGCTTTAACAGGTGGCAAAAACATTCAGTACTTC.

At least ten counts were recorded for this clonotype. The chain recombines TRBV19 with TRBJ2-7, with a possible D match to TRBD1 (5 bases). CDR1 is LNHDA and CDR2 is SQIVND in the germline V gene (reference sequence). The CDR3 loop spans 13 amino acids. The V end was cut by 5 bases, the J end by 5 bases, with 13 bases between. The CDR3 reads CASSPEDTNEQYF. In DNA form, the CDR3 reads TGTGCCAGTAGTCCAGAGGACACCAACGAGCAGTACTTC.

This clonotype was detected many times. V usage is TRBV10-2 and J usage is TRBJ1-1; a weak D match, TRBD1 (6 bases). This CDR3 spans 13 amino acids. In germline, CDR1 is WSHSY, CDR2 SAAADI. V gave up 6 bases and J gave up 2 bases, with 10 bases separating them. CDR3 sequence (DNA): TGCGCCAGCAGAACGGGGGCAAACACTGAAGCTTTCTTT. It codes for CASRTGANTEAFF.

This clonotype has at least ten counts. V usage is TRBV27 and J usage is TRBJ1-1, with D maybe TRBD1 (6 bases). V was clipped by 3 bases and J by 5 bases, with 19 bases between them. From germline, CDR1 is MNHEY and CDR2 SMNVEV (reference sequence). The CDR3 loop spans 16 amino acids. The CDR3 protein is CASSFFRTASTTEAFF. The CDR3 DNA sequence: TGTGCCAGCAGTTTTTTTAGGACAGCCAGTACAACTGAAGCTTTCTTT.

This clonotype was observed at least ten times. The rearrangement links TRBV28 to TRBJ2-1; D is perhaps TRBD1 or TRBD2 (5 bases each). Germline V lookup: CDR1 MDHEN, CDR2 SYDVKM. The length of the CDR3 is 12 residues. Deletions cut 6 bases from V and 15 bases from J, with 18 bases between. CDR3 DNA: TGTGCCAGCAGAGGGACCCCTGATTTTCCGTTCTTC. Translation: CASRGTPDFPFF.

This clonotype was counted many times. The chain carries TRBV5-1 and TRBJ2-3; D gene unclear. The V gene's germline CDR1 is SGHRS and CDR2 YFSETQ. The length of the CDR3 is 12 residues. V shed 1 base and J shed 4 bases, with 4 bases lying between them. The CDR3 bases are TGCGCCAGCAGCTTGATTCCAGATACGCAGTATTTT. It translates to CASSLIPDTQYF.

This clonotype was recorded at least ten times. The chain has TRBV6-5 and TRBJ2-1, with 10 bases matching TRBD2. The germline V gene encodes CDR1 MNHEY and CDR2 SVGAGI. There are 17 residues in the CDR3. Trimming cost V 0 bases and J 4 bases; bases outside gene matches: 6. The CDR3 nucleotides read TGTGCCAGCAGTTACTCGAAAACTAGCGGGGAATACAATGAGCAGTTCTTC. Amino acids: CASSYSKTSGEYNEQFF.

This clonotype was seen at least ten times. The J gene is TRBJ2-3, the V gene TRBV21-1; the D segment call TRBD2 is taken from the table without a DNA check. TRBV21-1 is noted as a pseudogene. The CDR3 runs 17 residues. CDR3 coding DNA: TGTGCCAGCAGCAAGACTGGGACTAGCGGGGCCACAGATACGCAGTATTTT. Protein: CASSKTGTSGATDTQYF.

This clonotype was recorded many times. The CDR3 protein is CASSERETELFF. CDR3 nucleotides: TGCGCCAGCAGTGAGAGGGAGACGGAGCTGTTTTTT. The chain has TRBV10-1 and TRBJ2-2; perhaps TRBD2 as D (5 bases). V lost 2 bases and J 10 bases, leaving 8 bases between the germline ends. Germline V lookup: CDR1 WNHNN, CDR2 SYGVQD (reference sequence). This CDR3 contains 12 residues.

This clonotype was found many times. This chain joins TRBV20-1 and TRBJ2-5, with 7 bases matching TRBD2. The CDR3 is made up of 14 amino acids. Germline CDR1 is DFQATT and CDR2 is SNEGSKA (reference sequence). V lost 7 bases and J lost 5; bases outside the gene matches: 13. CDR3 DNA: TGCAGTGGTGGTGGCGGGAGAGGGTCGGAGACCCAGTACTTC. The encoded protein is CSGGGGRGSETQYF.

This clonotype came up many times. V gene TRBV5-4 combines with J gene TRBJ2-2; 13 bases map to TRBD2. CDR1 is SGHNT and CDR2 is YYREEE in the germline V gene (reference sequence). V was pared by 4 bases and J by 6 bases, with 3 bases of the junction left unmatched. The CDR3 runs to 15 residues. CDR3 bases: TGTGCCAGCAGCCGGACTAGCGGGAGTCCCGGGGAGCTGTTTTTT. As protein: CASSRTSGSPGELFF.

This clonotype was recorded a few times. The V call is TRBV18, the J call TRBJ2-7, with D possibly TRBD1 on 6 matching bases. Per germline, CDR1 KGHSH and CDR2 LQKENI. V lost 6 bases, J lost 6 bases, and 15 bases lay in between. The CDR3 totals 13 residues. The CDR3 reads CASSRSQGSEQYF. The DNA for the CDR3 is TGTGCCAGCTCGCGTTCGCAGGGGTCCGAGCAGTACTTC.

This clonotype came up many times. The rearrangement uses TRBV4-3 and TRBJ2-1; 8 bases are a match to TRBD1. V was clipped by 4 bases and J by 4 bases; unmatched bases: 12. CDR1 and CDR2 (germline): LGHNA, YSLEER. The CDR3 covers 17 residues. The CDR3 DNA reads as TGCGCCAGCAGCCCCTTCTATGTAGGACAGGGTTACAATGAGCAGTTCTTC. This gives the protein CASSPFYVGQGYNEQFF.

The chain has TRBV12-3 or TRBV12-4 and TRBJ2-2, with 10 bases identical to TRBD1. The ends lost 5 bases at V and 6 bases at J; junction bases unmatched: 0. The CDR3 covers 13 residues. The DNA of the CDR3 is TGTGCCAGCAGTGGGACAGGGGCCGGGGAGCTGTTTTTT. Protein product: CASSGTGAGELFF.

This clonotype has at least ten counts. The CDR3 DNA sequence: TGTGCCAGCAGCTTATTACGTAGGAACACCGGGGAGCTGTTTTTT. This codes for CASSLLRRNTGELFF. The chain employs TRBV7-9 and TRBJ2-2, with D unresolved. The CDR3 has 15 residues. Deletions cut 2 bases from V and 1 base from J, with 8 bases between. The germline V gene encodes CDR1 SEHNR and CDR2 FQNEAQ (reference sequence).

This clonotype is a singleton in its sample. It may be a read error: a sequence one base away is much more abundant. The V call is TRBV29-1, the J call TRBJ2-5; D not certain. The J call is doubtful: the DNA matches TRBJ2-1 better. The CDR3 totals 13 residues. CDR1 is SQVTM, CDR2 ANQGSEA, per germline. The CDR3 DNA is TGCAGCGTTTTGGACGGCAACCAAGAGACCCAGTTCTTC. This gives the protein CSVLDGNQETQFF.

This clonotype was seen ten or more times. The V gene is TRBV7-2, the J gene TRBJ2-3; 8 bases line up with TRBD2. The CDR3 length is 16 residues. CDR1 is SGHTA, CDR2 FQGNSA, per germline. The V gene end was trimmed by 3 bases and the J gene end by 0 bases; junction bases not matched to a gene: 5. As DNA, the CDR3 is TGTGCCAGCAGCTTCGGCGGGAGGAAGAGCACAGATACGCAGTATTTT. Protein product: CASSFGGRKSTDTQYF.

This clonotype was picked up many times. J is TRBJ1-1 and V is TRBV7-8; perhaps TRBD1 as D (5 bases). Germline CDR1 SGHVS, CDR2 FQNEAQ. V lost 2 bases and J 6 bases, leaving 10 bases between the germline ends. The CDR3 totals 13 residues. The CDR3 loop reads CASSLQGWAEAFF. As DNA, the CDR3 is TGTGCCAGCAGCTTACAGGGTTGGGCTGAAGCTTTCTTT.

This clonotype was counted at least ten times. V gene TRBV20-1 combines with J gene TRBJ2-1, with no clear D. Germline CDR1 is DFQATT and CDR2 is SNEGSKA (reference sequence). CDR3 size: 12 residues. V lost 6 bases, J lost 8 bases, and 14 bases lay in between. The CDR3: CSAEIRGDEQFF. CDR3 nucleotide sequence: TGCAGTGCCGAGATTCGTGGGGATGAGCAGTTCTTC.

This clonotype showed up many times. The chain carries TRBV28 and TRBJ2-4; possible D gene TRBD2, 6 bases. The CDR3 runs 15 residues. Germline V gene lookup returns CDR1 MDHEN and CDR2 SYDVKM. The V end lost 2 bases, the J end lost 2 bases, and 10 bases lay between the germline ends. CDR3 coding DNA: TGTGCCAGCAGTTTAGGCGGGGTTTCCAAAAACATTCAGTACTTC. It specifies CASSLGGVSKNIQYF.

This clonotype was detected many times. The chain carries TRBV29-1 and TRBJ2-3, with 10 bases matching TRBD2. The CDR3 is made up of 15 amino acids. J gave up 3 bases and V 5 bases, and 8 bases lay outside the gene matches. Germline CDR1 is SQVTM and CDR2 is ANQGSEA. CDR3 in amino acids: CSVSAGTSATDTQYF. In DNA, the CDR3 is TGCAGCGTTTCGGCAGGGACTAGCGCAACAGATACGCAGTATTTT.

This clonotype was seen repeatedly, ten times or more. V is TRBV12-3 or TRBV12-4 and J is TRBJ2-7; weak D call: TRBD2 (5 bases). V shed 3 bases and J shed 2 bases, with 11 bases lying between them. This CDR3 has 14 amino acids. Written as DNA, the CDR3 is TGTGCCAGCAGTTTGGGTCGAGGGACCTACGAGCAGTACTTC. It is translated as CASSLGRGTYEQYF.

The chain joins TRBV5-1 to TRBJ2-1; TRBD1 matches at 8 bases. This CDR3 has 13 amino acids. Germline CDR1 is SGHRS and CDR2 is YFSETQ. The V and J ends lost 3 bases and 11 bases, in that order; junction bases with no gene match: 7. The DNA of the CDR3 is TGCGCCAGCAGCTGGACCACAGGGGGTAAGCAGTTCTTC. Amino acids: CASSWTTGGKQFF.

With regard to this clonotype: With a much larger clone just one base away, this may be a read error. This chain joins TRBV3-1 and TRBJ2-5, with a weak D call TRBD2 (5 bases). Germline V gene lookup returns CDR1 LGHDT and CDR2 YNNKEL (reference sequence). The germline V and J ends were trimmed by 4 bases and 4 bases, with 13 bases remaining between them. The CDR3 spans 14 residues. The CDR3 nucleotides are TGTGCCAGCAGCCCTAGGGAGTACCCAGAGACCCAGTACTTC. The encoded protein is CASSPREYPETQYF.

This clonotype was recorded many times. CDR3 region: CASSLFDRANTGELFF. The CDR3 nucleotides are TGCGCCAGCAGCTTGTTCGATAGGGCGAACACCGGGGAGCTGTTTTTT. The chain employs TRBV5-1 and TRBJ2-2; D remains unclear. From germline, CDR1 is SGHRS and CDR2 YFSETQ. The CDR3 is 16 amino acids. V was clipped by 1 base and J by 0 bases, with 10 bases between them.